The 10 T cell receptor beta chains in this list originate from one sample, sequenced in a study of CXCR3-negative and CXCR3-positive naive CD8 T cells. These receptors have no known antigen. The libraries of TRB cDNA were prepared using 5' RACE with UMI labels. TCRdb derives one entry per CDR3 protein from the 5' RACE reads, leaving out DNA. The sample includes around 160,000 distinct CDR3 sequences. General study points: Naive CXCR3-positive cells had TRB CDR3s more hydrophobic than those of CXCR3-negative naive cells.

What was sequenced was naive CXCR3+ CD8+ T cells from blood. As to subset: CD45RO-CCR7+CD27+CD95- naive CD8+ T cells expressing CXCR3 (TNR3+). All receptors derive from a human donor in good health. Some clones in this sample may be carry-over from other donors' samples.

V and J are TRBV28 and TRBJ2-1; TCRdb's D call, TRBD2, is unchecked because there is no DNA. The CDR3 loop spans 18 amino acids. CDR1 and CDR2 from the germline V gene are MDHEN and SYDVKM. CDR3 region: CASSLGLVKMSSYNEQFF.

The chain employs TRBV5-6 and TRBJ1-2. Germline lookup yields CDR1 SGHDT and CDR2 YYEEEE. The CDR3 contains 16 residues. The CDR3 here is CASSLEGHKLDYGYTF.

V is TRBV7-2 and J is TRBJ2-7; as DNA is missing, the TRBD1 call by TCRdb cannot be tested. CDR1 is SGHTA, CDR2 FQGNSA, per germline. The CDR3 is made up of 15 amino acids. CDR3 sequence: CASSLMGHSTYEQYF.

The gene calls are TRBV5-1 and TRBJ2-7; TCRdb lists TRBD1, though no DNA is available to test this call. The CDR3 has 16 residues. CDR1 is SGHRS and CDR2 is YFSETQ in the germline V gene. CDR3 residues: CASSLGDRGFTYEQYF.

This chain uses TRBV4-1 with TRBJ2-1; TCRdb indicates TRBD2, and absent DNA this call remains unverified. Germline CDR1 is MGHRA and CDR2 is YSYEKL. This CDR3 comprises 13 residues. CDR3 sequence reads: CASSQAQGHEQFF.

The genes are TRBV14 and TRBJ2-3. The CDR3 consists of 14 residues. Per germline, CDR1 SGHDN and CDR2 FVKESK. The CDR3 protein is CASSGDWSTDTQYF.

V is TRBV10-3 and J is TRBJ1-2. This CDR3 comprises 14 residues. From germline, CDR1 is ENHRY and CDR2 SYGVKD. CDR3: CAISESGPADGYTF.

The chain employs TRBV29-1 and TRBJ2-1; TCRdb gives TRBD1 as the D gene, but with no DNA this cannot be confirmed. CDR3 length: 14 residues. CDR1 and CDR2 (germline): SQVTM, ANQGSEA. The CDR3 sequence is CSGDLGTGVLEQFF.

CDR3 sequence reads: CASSEEDGYNEQFF. The genes are TRBV5-1 and TRBJ2-1. Germline CDR1 and CDR2: SGHRS and YFSETQ. The CDR3 is made up of 14 amino acids.

The chain has TRBV15 and TRBJ2-7. Germline V gene data show CDR1 as LNHNV and CDR2 as YYDKDF (reference sequence). This CDR3 spans 14 amino acids. Here the CDR3 reads CATSRDPGWDEQYF.